One T cell receptor (beta chain) is described in this entry. Its antigen is currently unknown. This entry comes from a study of neoadjuvant nivolumab and ipilimumab in lung cancer. Trimming cost V 5 bases and J 2 bases; bases outside gene matches: 1. The CDR3 length is 13 residues. The germline gives CDR1 SGHAT, CDR2 FQDESV (reference sequence). General study results and limits: Compared with tumor-adjacent uninvolved lung, resected tumors showed greater richness and clonality. Resected-tumor TCR richness correlated positively with pretherapy blood richness. From pretherapy to surgery, tumor richness and clonality rose with dual therapy. Only a single major-pathologic-response sample was available for clonality analysis.

Sequencing used immunoSEQ multiplex PCR; TCRdb keeps in-frame clones, though not all of them. The sample holds 10,000 to 15,000 clones, about two thirds seen once. The specimen was peripheral blood, collected after neoadjuvant nivolumab, alone or with ipilimumab, at or shortly before surgery. The TCR comes from an adult with non-small cell lung cancer. The chain has TRBV11-1 and TRBJ2-5; 8 bases align to TRBD1. This chain's CDR3 is CASSRTGQETQYF. In DNA, the CDR3 is TGTGCCAGCAGCAGGACAGGGCAAGAGACCCAGTACTTC.